This T cell receptor beta chain stems from a study of T cells after yellow fever vaccination. Study details: SMART-Seq v4 Ultra Low Input served to prepare low-cell-number fractions.

This clonotype has at least ten counts. Template switching by 5'RACE produced TCR cDNA, adding a universal primer site and UMIs. Using its own MiXCR run on the 5' RACE reads, TCRdb lists one record per CDR3 protein. The sample includes approximately 32,000 distinct CDR3 sequences, approximately 10% of them seen just once. Notes on the study in general: Primary-vaccination clones mostly resurfaced post-booster (roughly 97% CD4, just under 90% CD8). Almost all vaccine-responding clonotypes were not detected in the sorted memory subsets at the day 0 time point.

Trimming cost V 4 bases and J 3 bases, with 12 bases left between them. The CDR3 covers 14 residues. CDR1 is SGDLS and CDR2 is YYNGEE in the germline V gene. This rearrangement joins TRBV9 to TRBJ2-3; D remains ambiguous. The sequenced sample was PBMCs, either bulk or a sorted T-cell subset (CD4+, CD8+, memory, or dextramer-sorted; not recorded which), obtained around 15 days after the first yellow fever vaccination. This sequence originates from a man in his late teens or twenties who received the YFV17D yellow fever vaccine. The CDR3 spells CASSLDSPTDTQYF. The DNA of the CDR3 is TGTGCCAGCAGCCTAGACTCCCCAACAGATACGCAGTATTTT. The full variable domain, with the rest looked up from reference TRBV9 and TRBJ2-3, is DSGVTQTPKHLITATGQRVTLRCSPRSGDLSVYWYQQSLDQGLQFLIQYYNGEERAKGNILERFSAQQFPDLHSELNLSSLELGDSALYFCASSLDSPTDTQYFGPGTRLTVL.